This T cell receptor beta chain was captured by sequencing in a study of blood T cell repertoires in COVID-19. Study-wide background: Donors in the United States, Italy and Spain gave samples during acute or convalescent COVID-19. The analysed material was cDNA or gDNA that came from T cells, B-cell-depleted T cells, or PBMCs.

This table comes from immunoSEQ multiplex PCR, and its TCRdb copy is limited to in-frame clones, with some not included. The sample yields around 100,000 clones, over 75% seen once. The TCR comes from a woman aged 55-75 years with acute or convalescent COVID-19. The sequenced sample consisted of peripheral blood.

CDR3 bases: TGTGCCAGCAGCCAAGAGGGGCCCTTTACAGGGCTTGAGACCCAGTACTTC. Residues: CASSQEGPFTGLETQYF. The chain recombines TRBV4-2 with TRBJ2-5; TRBD1 is a possible D gene (6 bases). V lost 0 bases, J lost 5 bases, and 19 bases lay in between. Germline loops: CDR1 LGHNA, CDR2 YNFKEQ. CDR3 length equals 17 residues.